What follows is one T cell receptor beta chain and its context. Antigen specificity is unknown. CDR1 and CDR2 (germline): SGDLS, YYNGEE. The CDR3 has 15 amino acids. Trimming removed 4 bases from V and 7 bases from J; junction bases left unmatched: 11. The record originates from a study of cytomegalovirus exposure and HLA in healthy donors. PCR used 60 Vbeta primers and 13 Jbeta primers. Generated by immunoSEQ multiplex PCR, the TCRdb table keeps only in-frame clones and is missing some. The table shows 95,000 to 150,000 clones, with roughly 80% occurring only once. Findings and caveats of the study: In a later analysis, at a false discovery rate of 0.05, approximately 15,000 TCR beta sequences matched HLA alleles. The authors assumed roughly uniform sequencing depth across donors for presence/absence analyses.

The TCR originated in a woman aged 40 to 55 in good health and CMV-seronegative. Source material: PBMCs. V and J are TRBV9 and TRBJ2-7; 10 bases map to TRBD1. For the CDR3, the DNA is TGTGCCAGCAGCTCCTTTGGTGGGACAGGGGTTGAGCAGTACTTC. It translates to CASSSFGGTGVEQYF.